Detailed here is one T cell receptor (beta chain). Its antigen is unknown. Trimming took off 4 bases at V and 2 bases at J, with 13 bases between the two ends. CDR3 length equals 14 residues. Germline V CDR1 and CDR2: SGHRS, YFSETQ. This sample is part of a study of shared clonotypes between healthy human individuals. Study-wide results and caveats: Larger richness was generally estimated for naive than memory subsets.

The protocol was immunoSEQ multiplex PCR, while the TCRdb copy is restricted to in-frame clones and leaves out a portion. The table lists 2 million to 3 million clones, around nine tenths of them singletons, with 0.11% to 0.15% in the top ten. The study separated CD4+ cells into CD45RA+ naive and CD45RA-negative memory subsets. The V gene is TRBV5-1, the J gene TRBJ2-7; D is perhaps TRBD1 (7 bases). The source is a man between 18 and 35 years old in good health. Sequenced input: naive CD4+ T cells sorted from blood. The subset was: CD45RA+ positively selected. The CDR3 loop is CASSAGQSTYEQYF. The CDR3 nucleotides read TGCGCCAGCAGCGCGGGACAGTCGACCTACGAGCAGTACTTC. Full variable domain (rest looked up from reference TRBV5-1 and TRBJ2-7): KAGVTQTPRYLIKTRGQQVTLSCSPISGHRSVSWYQQTPGQGLQFLFEYFSETQRNKGNFPGRFSGRQFSNSRSEMNVSTLELGDSALYLCASSAGQSTYEQYFGPGTRLTVT.